The T cell receptor beta chain described here comes from a study of T-cell reconstitution after alpha-beta-depleted transplantation in children. The germline V gene has CDR1 MNHNS and CDR2 SASEGT. Trimming removed 6 bases from V and 0 bases from J, with 9 bases in between. CDR3 length: 13 amino acids. Preparation of the TCRbeta library was carried out with unique molecular identifiers. TCRdb itself ran the PCR reads through MiXCR, one entry per CDR3 protein. The sample has fewer than 350,000 distinct CDR3 sequences; approximately 10% are singletons. Comment on this clonotype: Its cognate antigen is unknown.

Study results and limitations: Alpha-beta T cells present about two months after transplant were reported to originate from several hundred expanded graft clones. Some patients' high day-60 TCRbeta diversity was attributed to recipient cells surviving conditioning. T-cell counts and diversity were attributed mostly to newly produced T cells one year after transplant.

The sequences come from peripheral blood, collected 180 days after TCRalphabeta/CD19-depleted stem cell transplant. J is TRBJ2-7 and V is TRBV6-1; D is possibly TRBD1 (5 bases). This TCR derives from a male patient aged 2 to 9 who had a stem cell transplant for chronic granulomatous disease, so the T cells may come from the graft donor. The chain's CDR3 is CASRDTSSYEQYF. In DNA, the CDR3 is TGTGCCAGCAGGGACACCAGCTCCTACGAGCAGTACTTC.